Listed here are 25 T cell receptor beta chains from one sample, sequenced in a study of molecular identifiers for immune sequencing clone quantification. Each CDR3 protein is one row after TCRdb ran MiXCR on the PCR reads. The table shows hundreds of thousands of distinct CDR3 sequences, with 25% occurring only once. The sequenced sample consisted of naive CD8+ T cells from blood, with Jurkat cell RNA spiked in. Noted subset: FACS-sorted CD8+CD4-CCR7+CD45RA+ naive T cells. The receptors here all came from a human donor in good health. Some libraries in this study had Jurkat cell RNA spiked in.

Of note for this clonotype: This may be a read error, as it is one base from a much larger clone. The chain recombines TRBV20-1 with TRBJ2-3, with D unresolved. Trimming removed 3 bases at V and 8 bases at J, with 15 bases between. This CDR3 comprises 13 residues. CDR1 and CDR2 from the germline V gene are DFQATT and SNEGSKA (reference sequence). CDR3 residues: CSASGRDWGTQYF. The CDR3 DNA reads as TGCAGTGCTAGTGGAAGAGACTGGGGTACGCAGTATTTT.

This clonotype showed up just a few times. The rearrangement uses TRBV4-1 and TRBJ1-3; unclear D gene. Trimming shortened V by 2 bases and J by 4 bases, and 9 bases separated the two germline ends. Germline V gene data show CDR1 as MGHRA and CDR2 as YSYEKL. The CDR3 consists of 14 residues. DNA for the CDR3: TGCGCCAGCAGCCAAACGGACTTGGGAAACACCATATATTTT. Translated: CASSQTDLGNTIYF.

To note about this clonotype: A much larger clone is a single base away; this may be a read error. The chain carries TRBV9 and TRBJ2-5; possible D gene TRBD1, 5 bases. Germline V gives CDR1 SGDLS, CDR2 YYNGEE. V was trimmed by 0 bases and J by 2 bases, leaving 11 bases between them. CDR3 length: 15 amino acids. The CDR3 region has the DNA TGTGCCAGCAGCGTAGGTCAGGGAAAACAAGAGACCCAGTACTTC. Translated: CASSVGQGKQETQYF.

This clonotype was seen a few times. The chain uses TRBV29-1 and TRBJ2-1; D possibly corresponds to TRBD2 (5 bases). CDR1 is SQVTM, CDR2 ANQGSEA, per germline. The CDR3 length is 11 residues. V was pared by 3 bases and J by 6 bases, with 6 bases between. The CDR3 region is CSVDSANEQFF. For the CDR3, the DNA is TGCAGCGTTGATAGCGCCAATGAGCAGTTCTTC.

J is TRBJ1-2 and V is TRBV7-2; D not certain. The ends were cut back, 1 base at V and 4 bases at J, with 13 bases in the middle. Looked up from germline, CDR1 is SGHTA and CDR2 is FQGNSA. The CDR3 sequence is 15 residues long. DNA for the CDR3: TGTGCCAGCAGCTTAGAAATCGCCCAAGCCTATGGCTACACCTTC. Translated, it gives CASSLEIAQAYGYTF. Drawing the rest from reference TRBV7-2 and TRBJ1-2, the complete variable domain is GAGVSQSPSNKVTEKGKDVELRCDPISGHTALYWYRQSLGQGLEFLIYFQGNSAPDKSGLPSDRFSAERTGGSVSTLTIQRTQQEDSAVYLCASSLEIAQAYGYTFGSGTRLTVV.

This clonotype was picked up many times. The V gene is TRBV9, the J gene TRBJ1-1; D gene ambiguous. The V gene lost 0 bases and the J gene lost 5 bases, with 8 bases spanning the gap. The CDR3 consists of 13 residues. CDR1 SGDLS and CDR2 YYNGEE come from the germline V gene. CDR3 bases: TGTGCCAGCAGCGTAGATGTCGGGACTGAAGCTTTCTTT. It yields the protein CASSVDVGTEAFF.

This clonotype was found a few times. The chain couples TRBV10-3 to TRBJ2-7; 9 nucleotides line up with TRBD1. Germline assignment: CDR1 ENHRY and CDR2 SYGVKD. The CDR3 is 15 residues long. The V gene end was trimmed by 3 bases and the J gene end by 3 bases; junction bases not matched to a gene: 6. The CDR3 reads CAISDIGTGNYEQYF. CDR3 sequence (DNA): TGTGCCATCAGTGACATAGGGACAGGGAACTACGAGCAGTACTTC.

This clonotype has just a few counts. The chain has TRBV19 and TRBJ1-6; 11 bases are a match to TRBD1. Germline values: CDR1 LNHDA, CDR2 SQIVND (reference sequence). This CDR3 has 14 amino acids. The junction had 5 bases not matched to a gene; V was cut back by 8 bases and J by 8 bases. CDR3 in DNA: TGTGCCAGTCGTCCGGACAGGGGGCATTCACCCCTCCACTTT. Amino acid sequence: CASRPDRGHSPLHF.

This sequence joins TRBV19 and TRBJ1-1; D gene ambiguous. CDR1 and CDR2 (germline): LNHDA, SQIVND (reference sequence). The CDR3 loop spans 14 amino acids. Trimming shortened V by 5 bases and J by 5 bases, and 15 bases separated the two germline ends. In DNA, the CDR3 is TGTGCCAGTAGTTCAGGACCCCCAATAACTGAAGCTTTCTTT. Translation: CASSSGPPITEAFF.

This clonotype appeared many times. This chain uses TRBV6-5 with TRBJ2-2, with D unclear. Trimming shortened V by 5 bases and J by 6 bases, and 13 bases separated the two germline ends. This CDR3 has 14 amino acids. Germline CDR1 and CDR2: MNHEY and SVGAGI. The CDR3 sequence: CASSLGGGAGELFF. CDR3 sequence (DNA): TGTGCCAGCAGTCTTGGTGGTGGCGCCGGGGAGCTGTTTTTT.

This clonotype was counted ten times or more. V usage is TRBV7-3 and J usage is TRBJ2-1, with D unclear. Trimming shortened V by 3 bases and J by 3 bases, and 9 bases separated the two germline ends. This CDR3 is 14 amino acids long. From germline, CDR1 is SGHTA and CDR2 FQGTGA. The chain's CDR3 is CASSLSGDYNEQFF. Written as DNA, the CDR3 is TGTGCCAGCAGCTTGTCTGGGGACTACAATGAGCAGTTCTTC.

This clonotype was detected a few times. CDR3 sequence: CASSSREPEQYF. CDR3 nucleotides: TGTGCCAGCAGCTCAAGGGAGCCTGAGCAGTACTTC. The J gene is TRBJ2-7, the V gene TRBV7-9, with D possibly being TRBD2 (5 bases). Deletions cut 4 bases from V and 7 bases from J, with 11 bases between. The CDR3 length is 12 residues. The V gene's germline CDR1 is SEHNR and CDR2 FQNEAQ (reference sequence).

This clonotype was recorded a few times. The CDR3 reads CASSQPSGGPLETQYF. CDR3 coding DNA: TGTGCCAGCAGCCAACCTAGCGGGGGTCCCCTGGAGACCCAGTACTTC. The rearrangement joins TRBV3-1 to TRBJ2-5, with 10 bases identical to TRBD2. The germline V gene has CDR1 LGHDT and CDR2 YNNKEL (reference sequence). This CDR3 spans 16 amino acids. The V segment lost 2 bases and the J segment 5 bases; nucleotides outside the gene matches: 8.

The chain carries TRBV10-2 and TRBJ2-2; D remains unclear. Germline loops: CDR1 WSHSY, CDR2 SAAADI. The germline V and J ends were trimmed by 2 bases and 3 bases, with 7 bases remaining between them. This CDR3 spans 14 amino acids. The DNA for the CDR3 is TGCGCCAGCAGTGAGCATGTGGACACCGGGGAGCTGTTTTTT. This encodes CASSEHVDTGELFF.

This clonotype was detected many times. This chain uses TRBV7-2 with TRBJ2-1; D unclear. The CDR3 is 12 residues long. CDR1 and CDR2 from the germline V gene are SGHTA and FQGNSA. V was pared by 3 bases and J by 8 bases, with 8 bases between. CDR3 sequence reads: CASSLSGHEQFF. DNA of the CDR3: TGTGCCAGCAGCTTGTCAGGCCATGAGCAGTTCTTC.

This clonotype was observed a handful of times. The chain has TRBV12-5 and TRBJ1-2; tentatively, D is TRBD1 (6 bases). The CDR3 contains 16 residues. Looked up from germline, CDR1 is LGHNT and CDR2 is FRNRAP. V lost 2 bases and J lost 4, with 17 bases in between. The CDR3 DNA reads TGTGCTAGTGGTTTGTATGAGGACAGTCCCTCCTATGGCTACACCTTC. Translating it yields CASGLYEDSPSYGYTF. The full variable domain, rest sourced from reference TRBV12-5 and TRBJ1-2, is DARVTQTPRHKVTEMGQEVTMRCQPILGHNTVFWYRQTMMQGLELLAYFRNRAPLDDSGMPKDRFSAEMPDATLATLKIQPSEPRDSAVYFCASGLYEDSPSYGYTFGSGTRLTVV.

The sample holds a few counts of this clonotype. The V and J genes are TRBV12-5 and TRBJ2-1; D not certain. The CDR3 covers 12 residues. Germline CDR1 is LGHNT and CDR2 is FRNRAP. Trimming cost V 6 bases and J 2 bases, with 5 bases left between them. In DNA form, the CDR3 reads TGTGCTAGTGGAACAGCCTACAATGAGCAGTTCTTC. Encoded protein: CASGTAYNEQFF.

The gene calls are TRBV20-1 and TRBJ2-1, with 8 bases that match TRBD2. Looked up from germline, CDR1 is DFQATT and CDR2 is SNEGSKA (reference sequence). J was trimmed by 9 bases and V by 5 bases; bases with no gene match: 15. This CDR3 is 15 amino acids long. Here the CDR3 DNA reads TGCAGTGCTCCCCTTGAAGCGGGAGAAGGGAGTGAGCAGTTCTTC. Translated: CSAPLEAGEGSEQFF.

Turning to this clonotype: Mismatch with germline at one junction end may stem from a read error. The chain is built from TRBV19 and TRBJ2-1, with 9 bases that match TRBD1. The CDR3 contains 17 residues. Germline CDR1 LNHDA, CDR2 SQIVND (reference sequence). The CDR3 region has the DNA TGTGTCAGTAGCACCGGGACAGGGATTCGAAGATACAATGAGCAGTTCTTC. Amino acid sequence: CVSSTGTGIRRYNEQFF. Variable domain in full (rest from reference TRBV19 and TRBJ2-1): DGGITQSPKYLFRKEGQNVTLSCEQNLNHDAMYWYRQDPGQGLRLIYYSQIVNDFQKGDIAEGYSVSREKKESFPLTVTSAQKNPTAFYLCVSSTGTGIRRYNEQFFGPGTRLTVL.

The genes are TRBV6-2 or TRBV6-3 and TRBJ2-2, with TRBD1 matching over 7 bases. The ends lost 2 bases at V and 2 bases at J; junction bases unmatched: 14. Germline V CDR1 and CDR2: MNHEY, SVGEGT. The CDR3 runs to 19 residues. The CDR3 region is CASSYGDRVKFLNTGELFF. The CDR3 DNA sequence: TGTGCCAGCAGTTACGGTGACAGGGTCAAATTCCTTAACACCGGGGAGCTGTTTTTT.

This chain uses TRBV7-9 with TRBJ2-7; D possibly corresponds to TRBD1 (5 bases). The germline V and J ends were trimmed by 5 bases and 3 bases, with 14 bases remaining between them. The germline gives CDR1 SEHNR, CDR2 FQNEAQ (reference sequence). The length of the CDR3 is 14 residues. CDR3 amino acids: CASSPWGRDYEQYF. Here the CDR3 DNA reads TGTGCCAGCAGCCCCTGGGGCAGGGACTACGAGCAGTACTTC.

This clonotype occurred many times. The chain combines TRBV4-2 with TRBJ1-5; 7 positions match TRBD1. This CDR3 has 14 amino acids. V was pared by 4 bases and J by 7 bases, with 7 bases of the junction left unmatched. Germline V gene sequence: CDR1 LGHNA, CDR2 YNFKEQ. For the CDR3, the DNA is TGTGCCAGCAGCCGCGGGACAGATGACCAGCCCCAGCATTTT. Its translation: CASSRGTDDQPQHF.

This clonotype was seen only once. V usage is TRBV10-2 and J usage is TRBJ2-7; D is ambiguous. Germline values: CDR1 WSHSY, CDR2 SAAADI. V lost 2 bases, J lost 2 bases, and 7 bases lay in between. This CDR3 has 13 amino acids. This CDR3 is CASSEGPTYEQYF. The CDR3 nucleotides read TGCGCCAGCAGTGAGGGACCCACCTACGAGCAGTACTTC.

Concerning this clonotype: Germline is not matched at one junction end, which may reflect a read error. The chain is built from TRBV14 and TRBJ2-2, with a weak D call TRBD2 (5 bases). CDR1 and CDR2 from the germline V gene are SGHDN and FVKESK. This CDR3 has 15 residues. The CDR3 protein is CASTQTENGAGELFF. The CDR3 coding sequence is TGTGCCAGCACCCAAACGGAGAACGGGGCCGGGGAGCTGTTTTTT.

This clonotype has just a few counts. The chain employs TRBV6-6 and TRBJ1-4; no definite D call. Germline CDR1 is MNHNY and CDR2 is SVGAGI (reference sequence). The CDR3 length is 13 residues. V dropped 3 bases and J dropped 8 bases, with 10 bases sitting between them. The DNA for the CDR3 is TGTGCCAGCAGTTATTTCGTTGGAGAAAAACTGTTTTTT. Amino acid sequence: CASSYFVGEKLFF.